The present entry profiles one TCR beta chain with its context. As originally analysed: Nucleated cell counts were estimated from reference gene primer amplification. Measured with immunoSEQ multiplex PCR; TCRdb has only the in-frame clones, and not every one. The V and J calls and clone size come from that table; D and trimming were worked out from the DNA. The sample contains some 90,000 clones, approximately 81% of which appear only once. The record originates from a study of blood T cell repertoires in COVID-19. In the study overall: Samples came from the United States, Italy and Spain, spanning acute and convalescent COVID-19. The cDNA or gDNA used as material had been derived from T cells, B-cell-depleted T cells, or PBMCs.

Between the trimmed V and J ends, which lost 6 bases and 4 bases, there was a span of 18 bases. The CDR3 has 15 residues. Germline V gene data show CDR1 as MDHEN and CDR2 as SYDVKM. The V and J genes are TRBV28 and TRBJ1-1; tentatively, D is TRBD1 (5 bases). This sequence was found in a man between 60 and 75 years old with acute or convalescent COVID-19. Sequencing used peripheral blood. The DNA for the CDR3 is TGTGCCAGCAGCCTCATTGGGATCGGGGGCACTGAAGCTTTCTTT. This sequence encodes CASSLIGIGGTEAFF.